One and the same sample provided the 18 T cell receptor beta chains below, sequenced in a study of identical twins. Each CDR3 protein is one row after TCRdb ran MiXCR on the 5' RACE reads. The sample holds 1.5 million to 2 million distinct CDR3 sequences, more than 30% seen once. Source material: cord blood. These receptors were collected from a newborn girl in good health.

This clonotype was recorded only once. A read error may produce the germline difference seen at one junction end. This rearrangement joins TRBV12-3 or TRBV12-4 to TRBJ2-1; no reliable D call. The CDR3 covers 14 residues. CDR3 bases: TGTGCCGGCAGTCCCCATCGAGACTACAATGAGCAGTTCTTC. This codes for CAGSPHRDYNEQFF.

The chain links TRBV25-1 to TRBJ1-3; 10 bases line up with TRBD1. The CDR3 totals 16 residues. Looked up from germline, CDR1 is MGHDK and CDR2 is SYGVNS. The V gene end was trimmed by 5 bases and the J gene end by 2 bases; junction bases not matched to a gene: 6. CDR3 in amino acids: CASSPIGTGAGNTIYF. DNA for the CDR3: TGTGCCAGCAGTCCCATCGGGACAGGGGCTGGAAACACCATATATTTT.

This clonotype came up many times. The chain joins TRBV9 to TRBJ1-2; D is uncertain. Germline V CDR1 and CDR2: SGDLS, YYNGEE. The CDR3 spans 15 residues. V was clipped by 4 bases and J by 3 bases, with 16 bases between them. The CDR3: CASSPRTPIDYGYTF. In DNA, the CDR3 is TGTGCCAGCAGCCCCCGGACCCCGATCGACTATGGCTACACCTTC.

The rearrangement links TRBV14 to TRBJ2-5; 8 positions match TRBD1. The V and J ends lost 2 bases and 5 bases, in that order; junction bases with no gene match: 7. Germline loops: CDR1 SGHDN, CDR2 FVKESK. CDR3 length: 15 amino acids. DNA for the CDR3: TGTGCCAGCAGCCAAAGACAGGGGTACGGGGAGACCCAGTACTTC. Its protein product is CASSQRQGYGETQYF.

The chain links TRBV7-9 to TRBJ2-3, with D perhaps matching TRBD1 (6 bases). The germline CDR1 and CDR2 sequences are SEHNR and FQNEAQ (reference sequence). CDR3 length: 13 amino acids. With 5 bases removed from V and 10 bases from J, the gap between germline ends came to 16 bases. CDR3 loop: CASSATGMEPQYF. Written as DNA, the CDR3 is TGTGCCAGCAGCGCCACAGGGATGGAGCCGCAGTATTTT.

This clonotype was recorded at least ten times. V is TRBV3-1 and J is TRBJ1-2; D unresolved. The CDR3 contains 12 residues. Trimming stripped 5 bases from V and 8 bases from J, with 12 bases between. Germline loops: CDR1 LGHDT, CDR2 YNNKEL (reference sequence). For the CDR3, the DNA is TGTGCCAGCAGCACATACGCCAACGGCTACACCTTC. Translating gives CASSTYANGYTF.

The chain uses TRBV20-1 and TRBJ2-3, with D maybe TRBD1 (5 bases). The CDR3 is 14 residues long. Germline lookup yields CDR1 DFQATT and CDR2 SNEGSKA (reference sequence). Deletions cut 4 bases from V and 0 bases from J, with 11 bases between. The CDR3 region is CSANQGASTDTQYF. The CDR3 coding sequence is TGCAGTGCTAACCAGGGTGCGAGCACAGATACGCAGTATTTT.

For this clonotype: One junction end does not reproduce the germline sequence, and a read error may be involved. This sequence joins TRBV12-3 or TRBV12-4 and TRBJ1-5; possible D gene TRBD1, 5 bases. The CDR3 is made up of 16 amino acids. The CDR3 protein is CASSFKGTRGNQPQPF. The CDR3 coding sequence is TGTGCCAGCAGTTTCAAGGGCACCCGGGGCAATCAGCCCCAGCCTTTT.

Concerning this clonotype itself: One junction end does not reproduce the germline sequence, and a read error may be involved. This chain links TRBV11-2 with TRBJ2-1, with 9 bases that match TRBD2. Germline lookup yields CDR1 SGHAT and CDR2 FQNNGV. The CDR3 is 16 residues long. The CDR3 loop is CASSFPSGNYDNERFF. Written as DNA, the CDR3 is TGTGCCAGCAGCTTCCCTAGCGGGAACTACGACAATGAGCGGTTCTTC.

There are a few counts of this clonotype. The genes are TRBV18 and TRBJ1-5; 7 positions agree with TRBD1. This CDR3 comprises 14 residues. J gave up 3 bases and V 3 bases, and 2 bases lay outside the gene matches. Germline V gives CDR1 KGHSH, CDR2 LQKENI. The CDR3 DNA is TGTGCCAGCTCACCCGGGACAGACAATCAGCCCCAGCATTTT. It encodes CASSPGTDNQPQHF.

The chain combines TRBV7-2 with TRBJ2-7; D possibly corresponds to TRBD2 (5 bases). V was pared by 8 bases and J by 7 bases, with 18 bases between. The CDR3 runs 13 residues. From germline, CDR1 is SGHTA and CDR2 FQGNSA. CDR3 sequence (DNA): TGTGCCAGCGGTTCGTCGGGGTACAATGAGCAGTACTTC. Amino acids: CASGSSGYNEQYF.

This clonotype has a handful of counts. The gene calls are TRBV4-2 and TRBJ2-5, with D possibly TRBD2 on 6 matching bases. Germline values: CDR1 LGHNA, CDR2 YNFKEQ. The CDR3 is made up of 14 amino acids. V was cut by 0 bases and J by 6 bases, with 11 bases left in between. The CDR3 DNA sequence: TGTGCCAGCAGCCAAGATAGGGGACTCCAGACCCAGTACTTC. Encoded protein: CASSQDRGLQTQYF.

The chain recombines TRBV6-1 with TRBJ1-2; the D is unclear. CDR1 and CDR2 from the germline V gene are MNHNS and SASEGT. Trimming shortened V by 8 bases and J by 5 bases, and 6 bases separated the two germline ends. There are 10 residues in the CDR3. The CDR3 protein is CASQLYGYTF. The CDR3 region has the DNA TGTGCCAGCCAGCTTTATGGCTACACCTTC.

With respect to this clonotype: A much more abundant neighbour one base away suggests this may be a read error. V usage is TRBV6-2 or TRBV6-3 and J usage is TRBJ2-7; TRBD1 is a possible D gene (6 bases). Looked up from germline, CDR1 is MNHEY and CDR2 is SVGEGT. The CDR3 sequence is 14 residues long. Trimming stripped 4 bases from V and 7 bases from J, with 17 bases between. CDR3: CASSFHRQANEQYF. The CDR3 DNA sequence: TGTGCCAGCAGTTTCCACAGACAGGCCAATGAGCAGTACTTC.

The chain recombines TRBV5-1 with TRBJ2-1; the match to TRBD2 covers 7 bases. The J call could be wrong; TRBJ2-7 is a better fit for the DNA end. The CDR3 runs to 16 residues. Germline CDR1 reads SGHRS; CDR2 reads YFSETQ. DNA for the CDR3: TGCGCCAGCAGCTTGCCCAGCGGGGCCTCCTACAATGAGCAGTACTTC. As protein: CASSLPSGASYNEQYF.

This clonotype showed up just once. The rearrangement joins TRBV11-2 to TRBJ1-1, with D uncertain. Germline V gene data show CDR1 as SGHAT and CDR2 as FQNNGV. The CDR3 sequence is 12 residues long. The V end lost 4 bases, the J end lost 4 bases, and 7 bases lay between the germline ends. CDR3 amino acids: CASSSQRTEAFF. The DNA of the CDR3 is TGTGCCAGCAGCTCACAGCGCACTGAAGCTTTCTTT.

J is TRBJ2-7 and V is TRBV12-3 or TRBV12-4, with 7 bases aligning to TRBD2. V shed 5 bases, J shed 4 bases, and the junction held 11 bases outside the gene matches. The CDR3 runs to 15 residues. CDR3 coding DNA: TGTGCCAGCAGTATGGGAGGCGGGAGCACGTACGAGCAGTACTTC. It is translated as CASSMGGGSTYEQYF.

This clonotype has a handful of counts. The rearrangement uses TRBV10-3 and TRBJ2-7; TRBD1 might be the D (6 bases). Between the trimmed V and J ends, which lost 6 bases and 0 bases, there was a span of 18 bases. The CDR3 is 16 residues long. Germline CDR1 is ENHRY and CDR2 is SYGVKD. The CDR3 nucleotides read TGTGCCATCAGGGGATCAGGGCAGGGGAGCTCCTACGAGCAGTACTTC. Amino acids: CAIRGSGQGSSYEQYF.